There are a few counts of the clone carrying this T cell receptor beta chain. This entry is derived from a study of molecular identifiers for immune sequencing clone quantification. This CDR3 comprises 16 residues. Trimming shortened V by 5 bases and J by 1 base, and 17 bases separated the two germline ends. CDR1 LNHDA and CDR2 SQIVND come from the germline V gene (reference sequence). Generation of bulk TCR libraries relied on previously described methods and listed TCR primers. TCRdb reprocessed the PCR reads via MiXCR and lists one record per CDR3 protein. The sample lists hundreds of thousands of distinct CDR3 sequences; roughly 23% were seen once.

Sequenced input: naive CD8+ T cells from blood, with Jurkat cell RNA spiked in. Subset here: FACS-sorted CD8+CD4-CCR7+CD45RA+ naive T cells. The V gene is TRBV19, the J gene TRBJ2-5, with D perhaps TRBD1 or TRBD2 (5 bases each). This TCR came from a human donor in good health. Some libraries in this study had Jurkat cell RNA spiked in. The DNA of the CDR3 is TGTGCCAGTAGTTCGGAGGCCCAGGGTTCCCAAGAGACCCAGTACTTC. This translates into CASSSEAQGSQETQYF.